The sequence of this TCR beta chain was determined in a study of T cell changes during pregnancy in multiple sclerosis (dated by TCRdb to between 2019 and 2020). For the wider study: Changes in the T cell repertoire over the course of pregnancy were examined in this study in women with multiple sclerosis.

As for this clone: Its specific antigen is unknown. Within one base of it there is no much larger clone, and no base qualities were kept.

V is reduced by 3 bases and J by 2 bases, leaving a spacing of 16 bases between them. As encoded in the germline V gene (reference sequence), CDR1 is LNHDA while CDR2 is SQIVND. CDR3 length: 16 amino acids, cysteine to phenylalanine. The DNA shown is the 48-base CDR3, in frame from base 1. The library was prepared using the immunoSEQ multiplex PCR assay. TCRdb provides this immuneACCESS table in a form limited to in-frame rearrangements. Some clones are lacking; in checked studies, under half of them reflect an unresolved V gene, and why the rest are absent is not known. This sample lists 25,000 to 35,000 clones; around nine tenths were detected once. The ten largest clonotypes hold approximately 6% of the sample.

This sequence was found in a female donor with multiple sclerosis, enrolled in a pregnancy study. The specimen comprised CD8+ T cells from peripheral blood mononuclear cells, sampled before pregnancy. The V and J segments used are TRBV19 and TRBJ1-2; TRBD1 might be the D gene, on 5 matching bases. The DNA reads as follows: TGTGCCAGTAGTATGCCCCAGGGTGGGGCAAACTATGGCTACACCTTC. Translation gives CASSMPQGGANYGYTF.